Each of the 27 T cell receptor beta chains below was sequenced from the same sample in a study of cytomegalovirus exposure and HLA in healthy donors. The PCR ran on 60 Vbeta and 13 Jbeta primers. Profiled with immunoSEQ multiplex PCR; TCRdb holds only in-frame clones, not every one. The table has over 150,000 clones, roughly three quarters seen once; the top ten hold 2.9%. Sequenced sample: PBMCs. The receptors were sampled from a male donor in good health and CMV-seronegative.

The chain carries TRBV9 and TRBJ1-1, with TRBD1 matching 9 bases. The CDR3 runs to 16 residues. In germline, CDR1 is SGDLS, CDR2 YYNGEE. The ends lost 0 bases at V and 2 bases at J; junction bases unmatched: 5. CDR3 in DNA: TGTGCCAGCAGCGTAGTGGGGACAGGGTTAAACACTGAAGCTTTCTTT. This sequence encodes CASSVVGTGLNTEAFF.

The V and J genes are TRBV12-5 and TRBJ2-1, with D unclear. The length of the CDR3 is 11 residues. V lost 11 bases and J 7 bases, leaving 12 bases between the germline ends. Germline CDR1 is LGHNT and CDR2 is FRNRAP. As DNA, the CDR3 is TGTGCTTTGAGGTCGTATAATGAGCAGTTCTTC. Translation: CALRSYNEQFF.

The rearrangement uses TRBV7-9 and TRBJ1-4, with TRBD1 matching 10 bases. The CDR3 is 15 residues long. Trimming at V came to 3 bases and at J to 8 bases, leaving 6 bases not matched to a gene. Germline CDR1 is SEHNR and CDR2 is FQNEAQ (reference sequence). For the CDR3, the DNA is TGTGCCAGCAGCTTCGCCGGGACAGGGGACGAAAAACTGTTTTTT. The encoded protein is CASSFAGTGDEKLFF.

Comments on this clone: This specimen includes other DNA sequences encoding the same CDR3. The chain joins TRBV6-6 to TRBJ1-1, with 7 positions matching TRBD1. CDR1 and CDR2 from the germline V gene are MNHNY and SVGAGI (reference sequence). CDR3 length: 13 residues. The V and J ends lost 8 bases and 7 bases, in that order; junction bases with no gene match: 10. The CDR3 DNA sequence: TGTGCCAGCTCAAGGGGGCTCCAGCTTGAAGCTTTCTTT. Protein product: CASSRGLQLEAFF.

The J gene is TRBJ1-1, the V gene TRBV9; TRBD1 might be the D (5 bases). The CDR3 is 15 residues long. V gave up 0 bases and J gave up 4 bases, with 13 bases separating them. The V gene's germline CDR1 is SGDLS and CDR2 YYNGEE. The CDR3 sequence is CASSVASGSGTEAFF. DNA for the CDR3: TGTGCCAGCAGCGTAGCTTCAGGGTCTGGCACTGAAGCTTTCTTT.

The chain combines TRBV6-5 with TRBJ2-3; D remains unclear. Germline V CDR1 and CDR2: MNHEY, SVGAGI. The CDR3 sequence is 11 residues long. V was cut by 2 bases and J by 5 bases, with 2 bases left in between. The CDR3: CASSYRDTQYF. CDR3 DNA sequence: TGTGCCAGCAGTTACCGAGATACGCAGTATTTT.

This clone was counted a single time. The chain uses TRBV7-3 and TRBJ2-1, with 9 bases that match TRBD2. This CDR3 is 14 amino acids long. After removal of 2 bases from V and 9 bases from J, the junction contained 5 bases not matched to a gene. CDR1 is SGHTA and CDR2 is FQGTGA in the germline V gene. For the CDR3, the DNA is TGTGCCAGCAGCTTAGCGGGGGGGCCTAGTGAGCAGTTCTTC. Protein sequence: CASSLAGGPSEQFF.

The chain links TRBV4-1 to TRBJ1-5; the match to TRBD1 covers 8 bases. CDR3 length: 17 amino acids. Germline V CDR1 and CDR2: MGHRA, YSYEKL. Unmatched junction bases numbered 9, after V lost 4 bases and J lost 1 base. Here the CDR3 reads CASSPQATGASNQPQHF. CDR3 nucleotides: TGCGCCAGCAGCCCTCAAGCGACAGGGGCGAGCAATCAGCCCCAGCATTTT.

On this clone: Other DNA sequences from this sample encode an identical CDR3 as well. The genes are TRBV6-5 and TRBJ1-1; TRBD1 agrees at 10 bases. J was trimmed by 6 bases and V by 6 bases; bases with no gene match: 4. This CDR3 is 13 amino acids long. The germline CDR1 and CDR2 sequences are MNHEY and SVGAGI. The CDR3 region has the DNA TGTGCCAGCAGGCGGACAGGGGGTCCTGAAGCTTTCTTT. It translates to CASRRTGGPEAFF.

The J gene is TRBJ1-3, the V gene TRBV6-5, with a possible D match to TRBD1 (5 bases). The V end lost 0 bases, the J end lost 4 bases, and 13 bases lay between the germline ends. CDR1 and CDR2 from the germline V gene are MNHEY and SVGAGI. The CDR3 spans 16 residues. CDR3 DNA: TGTGCCAGCAGTTACTCGGAGGGGCCCTCCGGAAACACCATATATTTT. Its protein product is CASSYSEGPSGNTIYF.

The V gene is TRBV13, the J gene TRBJ2-7, with unresolved D. Trimming took off 4 bases at V and 7 bases at J, with 8 bases between the two ends. This CDR3 region has 11 residues. The germline CDR1 and CDR2 sequences are PRHDT and FYEKMQ (reference sequence). CDR3 coding DNA: TGTGCCAGCAGCTCCCTATCAGAGCAGTACTTC. Its protein product is CASSSLSEQYF.

This clone has more than one count but fewer than ten. The rearrangement joins TRBV5-1 to TRBJ2-6; 9 bases align to TRBD1. J lost 3 bases, V lost 4 bases, and 14 bases had no gene match. Germline V lookup: CDR1 SGHRS, CDR2 YFSETQ. CDR3 length: 19 amino acids. CDR3 residues: CASSKTPGTGNFGANVLTF. CDR3 nucleotides: TGCGCCAGCAGCAAAACGCCCGGGACAGGGAACTTTGGGGCCAACGTCCTGACTTTC.

This clone was picked up one time. The chain combines TRBV7-8 with TRBJ2-2; TRBD1 matches 8 bases. The CDR3 sequence is 17 residues long. The V gene end was trimmed by 1 base and the J gene end by 1 base; junction bases not matched to a gene: 5. Germline loops: CDR1 SGHVS, CDR2 FQNEAQ. CDR3 region: CASSLGAGQGNTGELFF. DNA for the CDR3: TGTGCCAGCAGCTTAGGGGCAGGACAGGGGAACACCGGGGAGCTGTTTTTT. The variable domain in full, completed from reference TRBV7-8 and TRBJ2-2, reads GAGVSQSPRYKVAKRGQDVALRCDPISGHVSLFWYQQALGQGPEFLTYFQNEAQLDKSGLPSDRFFAERPEGSVSTLKIQRTQQEDSAVYLCASSLGAGQGNTGELFFGEGSRLTVL.

The J gene is TRBJ2-7, the V gene TRBV4-1, with 7 bases matching TRBD2. CDR1 is MGHRA and CDR2 is YSYEKL in the germline V gene. The CDR3 has 16 amino acids. V was clipped by 2 bases and J by 6 bases; unmatched bases: 13. For the CDR3, the DNA is TGCGCCAGCAGCCAACTGGGAGGGACCAGTGGTGGCGAGCAGTACTTC. Translated: CASSQLGGTSGGEQYF.

The chain has TRBV9 and TRBJ2-3; TRBD2 matches 9 bases. Germline V CDR1 and CDR2: SGDLS, YYNGEE. Losses at the gene ends were 1 base for V and 3 bases for J; bases not matched to a gene: 12. The CDR3 extends over 18 amino acids. The CDR3 DNA is TGTGCCAGCAGCGTAAGACTAGGCGGGGGGGCCAAAACAGATACGCAGTATTTT. As protein: CASSVRLGGGAKTDTQYF. Looking up the rest from reference TRBV9 and TRBJ2-3 gives the full variable domain: DSGVTQTPKHLITATGQRVTLRCSPRSGDLSVYWYQQSLDQGLQFLIQYYNGEERAKGNILERFSAQQFPDLHSELNLSSLELGDSALYFCASSVRLGGGAKTDTQYFGPGTRLTVL.

The chain is built from TRBV7-9 and TRBJ1-1, with D maybe TRBD1 (6 bases). Looked up from germline, CDR1 is SEHNR and CDR2 is FQNEAQ (reference sequence). The CDR3 covers 11 residues. Trimming stripped 5 bases from V and 7 bases from J, with 8 bases between. CDR3 in DNA: TGTGCCAGCAGCAAACAGGGTGAAGCTTTCTTT. Translation gives CASSKQGEAFF.

The chain is built from TRBV29-1 and TRBJ2-1; D is possibly TRBD2 (6 bases). This CDR3 comprises 12 residues. The germline V and J ends were trimmed by 7 bases and 6 bases, with 13 bases remaining between them. Germline CDR1 reads SQVTM; CDR2 reads ANQGSEA. CDR3 loop: CSASGGLNEQFF. Here the CDR3 DNA reads TGCAGCGCTTCCGGGGGTCTCAATGAGCAGTTCTTC.

The chain is built from TRBV4-1 and TRBJ2-4; 9 bases are shared with TRBD2. The ends lost 0 bases at V and 6 bases at J; junction bases unmatched: 9. The CDR3 has 17 residues. Germline V gene data show CDR1 as MGHRA and CDR2 as YSYEKL. CDR3 DNA: TGCGCCAGCAGCCAAGAGGGGTTAGCGGGAGCCGGAAACATTCAGTACTTC. This translates into CASSQEGLAGAGNIQYF.

CDR3 nucleotide sequence: TGTGCCAGTGGACTCGGACAGGGGGCATATACGCAGTATTTT. As protein: CASGLGQGAYTQYF. V usage is TRBV19 and J usage is TRBJ2-3, with TRBD1 identical over 11 bases. Germline trimming cut 8 bases from V and 7 bases from J; bases unmatched to any gene: 8. The CDR3 is made up of 14 amino acids. Per the germline V gene, CDR1 is LNHDA and CDR2 is SQIVND (reference sequence).

This clone was counted a few times. This chain links TRBV7-9 with TRBJ1-1; no reliable D call. Trimming took off 2 bases at V and 4 bases at J, with 11 bases between the two ends. CDR3 length: 14 amino acids. CDR1 and CDR2 (germline): SEHNR, FQNEAQ (reference sequence). The DNA of the CDR3 is TGTGCCAGCAGCTTAACGGAGGGAGGCACTGAAGCTTTCTTT. Translation: CASSLTEGGTEAFF.

The CDR3: CASSYRTGHDHGYTF. The CDR3 DNA follows: TGTGCCAGCAGTTACAGGACAGGGCACGATCATGGCTACACCTTC. The rearrangement uses TRBV6-5 and TRBJ1-2, with 8 bases identical to TRBD1. CDR3 length: 15 residues. Germline V gene sequence: CDR1 MNHEY, CDR2 SVGAGI. V lost 2 bases and J lost 6; bases outside the gene matches: 8.

The chain couples TRBV4-1 to TRBJ2-1, with 8 bases lining up with TRBD1. Germline trimming cut 1 base from V and 9 bases from J; bases unmatched to any gene: 11. CDR3 length equals 16 residues. CDR1 is MGHRA and CDR2 is YSYEKL in the germline V gene. The CDR3 here is CASSQALTGGHREQFF. The CDR3 coding sequence is TGCGCCAGCAGCCAAGCCCTAACAGGGGGTCATCGTGAGCAGTTCTTC.

The chain has TRBV11-2 and TRBJ2-3; TRBD2 agrees at 14 bases. Germline trimming cut 4 bases from V and 7 bases from J; bases unmatched to any gene: 7. This CDR3 is built from 16 residues. Germline V CDR1 and CDR2: SGHAT, FQNNGV. This CDR3 is CASSSLTSGGAHTQYF. The CDR3 coding sequence is TGTGCCAGCAGCTCCCTGACTAGCGGGGGGGCCCATACGCAGTATTTT.

DNA of the CDR3: TGCGCCAGCAGCTCATTAGCGGTGTCAGATACGCAGTATTTT. This gives the protein CASSSLAVSDTQYF. The chain links TRBV5-1 to TRBJ2-3, with D possibly being TRBD2 (6 bases). This CDR3 is 14 amino acids long. Deletions cut 3 bases from V and 4 bases from J, with 12 bases between. Germline-derived CDR1 and CDR2 are SGHRS and YFSETQ.

The gene calls are TRBV11-3 and TRBJ2-1; D possibly corresponds to TRBD1 (5 bases). In germline, CDR1 is SGHNT, CDR2 YENEEA. V lost 3 bases, J lost 9 bases, and 12 bases lay in between. The CDR3 is made up of 13 amino acids. CDR3 sequence reads: CASSFRDLSEQFF. The CDR3 DNA sequence: TGTGCCAGCAGCTTCAGGGATCTCAGTGAGCAGTTCTTC.

The chain combines TRBV13 with TRBJ2-5; the D gene is possibly TRBD2 (6 bases). The ends were cut back, 0 bases at V and 5 bases at J, with 10 bases in the middle. The CDR3 loop spans 14 amino acids. CDR1 PRHDT and CDR2 FYEKMQ come from the germline V gene (reference sequence). CDR3 sequence (DNA): TGTGCCAGCAGCTTAGGTGGAGGGTGGGAGACCCAGTACTTC. Protein product: CASSLGGGWETQYF.

This chain joins TRBV18 and TRBJ1-5; D may be TRBD1 (5 bases). CDR3 size: 16 residues. V lost 1 base to trimming and J lost 0 bases, with 10 bases between them. Germline assignment: CDR1 KGHSH and CDR2 LQKENI. The CDR3 loop is CASSPQGSTSNQPQHF. The CDR3 DNA reads TGTGCCAGCTCACCACAGGGGTCCACTAGCAATCAGCCCCAGCATTTT.